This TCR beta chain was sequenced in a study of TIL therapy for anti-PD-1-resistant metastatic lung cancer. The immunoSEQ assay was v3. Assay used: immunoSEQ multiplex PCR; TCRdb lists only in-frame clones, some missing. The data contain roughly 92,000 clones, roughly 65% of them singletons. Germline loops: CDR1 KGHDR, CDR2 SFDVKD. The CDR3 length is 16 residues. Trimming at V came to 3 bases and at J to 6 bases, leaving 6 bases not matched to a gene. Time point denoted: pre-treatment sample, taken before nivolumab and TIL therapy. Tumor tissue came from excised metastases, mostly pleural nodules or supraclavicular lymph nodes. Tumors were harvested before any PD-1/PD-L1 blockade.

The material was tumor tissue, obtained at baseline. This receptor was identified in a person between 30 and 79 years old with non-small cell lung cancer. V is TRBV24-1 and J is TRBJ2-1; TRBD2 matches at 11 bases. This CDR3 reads CATSDPIAGGTNEQFF. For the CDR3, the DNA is TGTGCCACCAGTGATCCCATAGCGGGGGGGACCAATGAGCAGTTCTTC.